This T cell receptor beta chain appears in the sequencing data of a study of a mutant IDH1 vaccine in newly diagnosed glioma (dated by TCRdb to the early 2020s). Describing the broader study: Patients were given eight vaccinations, in weeks 1, 3, 5, 7, 11, 15, 19 and 23, which matched visits V03 through V10. Vaccination was initiated 4-6 weeks after radiotherapy alone, or concurrently with temozolomide cycles in the chemotherapy-containing groups. Of the approximately 29 treated patients, around 60% were male and roughly 38% were female, and a mean age of roughly 41 years was recorded. Before enrollment, patients had received standard therapy of radiotherapy alone, temozolomide alone, or radiochemotherapy with temozolomide; most received the combination. Peripheral blood samples were drawn at six visits, namely V03 (baseline), V05, V07, V10, V12 and V13. Longitudinal TCRB deep sequencing was done for some 26 treated patients, wherever samples were available for exploratory analyses.

The study at large found these results: Availability determined which PBMC samples were chosen for TCRB deep sequencing. Pseudoprogression seemed to be unrelated to changes in the top peripheral T cell clonotypes found by TCRB sequencing. It was noted by the authors that analyses of patient blood samples could not be reproduced owing to sample limitations. Across multiple MHC alleles, vaccine-induced immune responses were seen in more than 80% of patients.

As to this clone: Its recognized antigen is unknown. Per-nucleotide qualities are absent, and no much larger clonotype sits a single base away.

The library relied on the immunoSEQ multiplex PCR assay. Rearranged TCR beta chain sequences were amplified with the hsTCRB Kit following the manufacturer's protocol. Sequencing of TCRB libraries was carried out on an Illumina MiSeq. For the original study's pipeline: Demultiplexing, trimming and gene mapping were performed with the kit vendor's proprietary platform. The clones in this table, taken by TCRdb from immuneACCESS, are in-frame only. Not every clone is retained; where verified, under half of the shortfall comes from an unresolved V gene, and the cause of the rest is unknown. The DNA was the basis for D and trimming; V, J and clone size are from that table. This sample lists tens of thousands of clones; roughly 87% were detected once. Approximately 3.3% of the sample is held by the ten biggest clonotypes. The V and J ends are trimmed by 4 bases and 2 bases, leaving 13 bases between them. From a lookup of the germline V gene (reference sequence), CDR1 and CDR2 are MNHEY and SMNVEV. Taken from cysteine to phenylalanine, the CDR3 has 15 residues. Left in the record is the CDR3 DNA by itself, 45 bases read in frame from the first base.

In light of the paper, this sample's time point label describes: week 5, during vaccination. A 20-mer mutant IDH1 peptide at 300 micrograms in Montanide made up each vaccine dose, which was injected subcutaneously together with topical imiquimod. The donors had newly diagnosed IDH1-mutant astrocytomas of WHO grade 3 or 4 that showed loss of nuclear ATRX. The samples were drawn from NOA16, a multicentre, single-arm, open-label phase I trial in Germany that tested a mutant IDH1 peptide vaccine in humans for the first time. The DNeasy Blood and Tissue Kit was used to extract genomic DNA from EDTA blood for TCRB sequencing.

The sequence was obtained from a woman aged 40 to 49 with glioma. Some clones in this sample may be carry-over from other donors' samples. The sequences come from peripheral blood mononuclear cells (PBMCs), collected from a glioma patient whose treatment included an IDH1 peptide vaccine. This receptor chain uses TRBV27 and TRBJ2-3; the D segment could be TRBD2, given 6 matching bases. The CDR3 protein sequence reads: CASSSASAYTDTQYF. The base sequence is TGTGCCAGCAGTTCAGCTAGCGCTTACACAGATACGCAGTATTTT.